This T cell receptor beta chain came from a study of OX40 agonist ivuxolimab in advanced cancers. Whole-study results and caveats: Low normalized T-cell clonal expansion was also seen in some nonresponders.

The trim removed 6 bases at V and 6 bases at J, leaving 9 bases unmatched. Germline-derived CDR1 and CDR2 are MNHEY and SVGAGI. The CDR3 runs 14 residues. In the case of this clone: The antigen remains undetermined.

The method was immunoSEQ multiplex PCR; TCRdb's version includes in-frame clones alone and lacks a portion of them. The profile covers some 70,000 clones, with about 86% appearing a single time and around 2.6% taken by the ten largest. The material was CD4+ or CD8+ T cells sorted from blood, obtained in a trial of the OX40 agonist ivuxolimab. The chain links TRBV6-5 to TRBJ2-7; the match to TRBD1 covers 9 bases. The sequence was collected from an adult with an advanced solid tumor such as melanoma, head and neck, liver or kidney cancer. The CDR3 region is CASRSGTGIGEQYF. The CDR3 bases are TGTGCCAGCAGGTCCGGGACAGGGATAGGCGAGCAGTACTTC.